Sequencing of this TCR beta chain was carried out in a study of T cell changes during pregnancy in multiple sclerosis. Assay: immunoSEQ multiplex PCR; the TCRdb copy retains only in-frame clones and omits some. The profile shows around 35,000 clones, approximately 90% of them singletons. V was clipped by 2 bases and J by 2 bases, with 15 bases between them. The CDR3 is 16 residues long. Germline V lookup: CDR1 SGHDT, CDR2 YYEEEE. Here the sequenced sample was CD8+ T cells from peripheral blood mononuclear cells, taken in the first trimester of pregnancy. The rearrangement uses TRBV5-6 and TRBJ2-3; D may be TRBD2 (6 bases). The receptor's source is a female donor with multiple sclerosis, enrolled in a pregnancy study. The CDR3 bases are TGTGCCAGCAGCTTTCTTCGCGGGAAGAACACAGATACGCAGTATTTT. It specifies CASSFLRGKNTDTQYF. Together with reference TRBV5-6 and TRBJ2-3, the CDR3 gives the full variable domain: DAGVTQSPTHLIKTRGQQVTLRCSPKSGHDTVSWYQQALGQGPQFIFQYYEEEERQRGNFPDRFSGHQFPNYSSELNVNALLLGDSALYLCASSFLRGKNTDTQYFGPGTRLTVL.